This is a list of T cell receptor beta chains from one sample in a study of shared clonotypes between healthy human individuals. The data were produced by immunoSEQ multiplex PCR, yet TCRdb's version contains in-frame clones alone and is incomplete. The repertoire has 2 million to 2.5 million clones, approximately 95% of them found once; the top ten carry around 0.13%. The sample was naive CD4+ T cells sorted from blood. The origin of the receptors is a man between 18 and 35 years old in good health. Both conserved end residues are part of each CDR3. The order of the fields is J gene, V gene, clone size, D gene, CDR3 protein, CDR3 DNA. D genes are given only for firm matches. Clone sizes are given selectively: once, few, many, or a class where the clone is expanded.

TRBJ2-1,TRBV6-5,-,-,CASSYRGVLNEQFF,TGTGCCAGCAGTTACAGGGGCGTCCTAAATGAGCAGTTCTTC
TRBJ2-7,TRBV5-6,-,-,CASSLGLLREQYF,TGTGCCAGCAGCTTGGGACTCCTGAGGGAGCAGTACTTC
TRBJ2-3,TRBV4-1,-,-,CASSQGPGSTDTQYF,TGCGCCAGCAGCCAGGGACCAGGGAGCACAGATACGCAGTATTTT
TRBJ2-2,TRBV7-9,-,-,CASSSHASGITGELFF,TGTGCCAGCAGCTCCCATGCGTCCGGGATTACCGGGGAGCTGTTTTTT
TRBJ1-1,TRBV10-3,-,-,CAISESRQLNTEAFF,TGTGCCATCAGTGAGTCGAGACAGCTTAACACTGAAGCTTTCTTT
TRBJ2-7,TRBV9,-,TRBD2,CASSATSGSYEQYF,TGTGCCAGCAGCGCTACTAGCGGCTCCTACGAGCAGTACTTC
TRBJ2-1,TRBV5-4,-,TRBD2,CASSSTSGGALGNEQFF,TGTGCCAGCAGCTCGACTAGCGGGGGGGCCCTCGGAAATGAGCAGTTCTTC
TRBJ1-2,TRBV7-2,-,-,CASSLVGGYTF,TGTGCCAGCAGCTTAGTGGGTGGCTACACCTTC
TRBJ2-1,TRBV27,-,-,CASSSGYNEQFF,TGTGCCAGCAGTAGCGGTTACAATGAGCAGTTCTTC
TRBJ2-7,TRBV10-1,-,TRBD1,CASSLEQGPYEQYF,TGCGCCAGCAGCTTGGAACAGGGGCCCTACGAGCAGTACTTC
TRBJ2-1,TRBV6-5,once,-,CASSSGQFYNEQFF,TGTGCCAGCAGTAGCGGACAGTTCTACAATGAGCAGTTCTTC
TRBJ2-5,TRBV6-1,-,-,CASSEVSKETQYF,TGTGCCAGCAGTGAAGTTAGCAAAGAGACCCAGTACTTC
TRBJ2-7,TRBV15,once,TRBD2,CATSVAGVNEQYF,TGTGCCACCAGCGTAGCGGGAGTAAACGAGCAGTACTTC
TRBJ2-2,TRBV9,-,-,CASSVGARSNTGELFF,TGTGCCAGCAGCGTAGGGGCCAGGTCGAACACCGGGGAGCTGTTTTTT
TRBJ1-1,TRBV11-3,-,-,CASSPKQGNTEAFF,TGTGCCAGCAGCCCCAAACAGGGAAACACTGAAGCTTTCTTT
TRBJ1-1,TRBV27,-,-,CASSFGVRTEAFF,TGTGCCAGCAGTTTTGGGGTCCGCACTGAAGCTTTCTTT
TRBJ1-1,TRBV6-5,-,TRBD1,CASSSDRITEAFF,TGTGCCAGCAGTTCGGACAGGATAACTGAAGCTTTCTTT
TRBJ2-1,TRBV4-1,-,-,CASVLTVISSDEQFF,TGCGCCAGCGTCCTTACCGTTATCTCCTCCGATGAGCAGTTCTTC
TRBJ2-7,TRBV30,-,-,CAWSVTVEQYF,TGTGCCTGGAGTGTCACCGTCGAGCAGTACTTC
TRBJ1-6,TRBV6-1,-,-,CATGVGVGSPLHF,TGTGCCACCGGGGTGGGGGTAGGTTCACCCCTCCACTTT
TRBJ1-4,TRBV5-6,-,TRBD1,CASSGDRVVGKLFF,TGTGCCAGCAGCGGGGACAGGGTAGTCGGGAAACTGTTTTTT
TRBJ2-7,TRBV6-5,-,TRBD2,CASSETSRGIEQYF,TGTGCCAGCAGCGAGACTAGCCGAGGGATCGAGCAGTACTTC
TRBJ2-1,TRBV11-2,-,TRBD2,CASSLSGGVSYNEQFF,TGTGCCAGCAGCTTAAGCGGGGGGGTGTCCTACAATGAGCAGTTCTTC
TRBJ1-2,TRBV2,-,-,CASSGFDGTYYGYTF,TGTGCCAGCAGTGGGTTTGACGGGACTTACTATGGCTACACCTTC
TRBJ2-7,TRBV6-1,few,TRBD2,CASSEGLAGAGEQYF,TGTGCCAGCAGTGAGGGACTAGCGGGAGCGGGGGAGCAGTACTTC
TRBJ1-1,TRBV30,-,-,CAWSVEMNTEAFF,TGTGCCTGGAGTGTTGAAATGAACACTGAAGCTTTCTTT
TRBJ1-1,TRBV7-2,-,-,CASSSAGLNTEAFF,TGTGCCAGCAGCTCAGCAGGGTTGAACACTGAAGCTTTCTTT
TRBJ1-6,TRBV19,once,-,CASTAGGPYSPLHF,TGTGCCAGTACCGCGGGGGGCCCCTATTCACCCCTCCACTTT
TRBJ2-5,TRBV6-5,once,-,CASSYSEVAETQYF,TGTGCCAGCAGTTACTCGGAAGTGGCCGAGACCCAGTACTTC
TRBJ2-1,TRBV6-6,-,-,CASSYSFESSYNEQFF,TGTGCCAGCAGTTACTCCTTTGAGAGTTCCTACAATGAGCAGTTCTTC
TRBJ1-2,TRBV21-1,-,-,CASSVQGGEGYTF,TGTGCCAGCAGCGTACAGGGAGGTGAAGGCTACACCTTC
TRBJ2-2,TRBV7-2,once,TRBD1,CASSFSSGGTGELFF,TGTGCCAGCAGCTTTTCGTCAGGGGGCACCGGGGAGCTGTTTTTT
TRBJ2-1,TRBV5-8,-,-,CASSFPDSSSYNEQFF,TGTGCCAGCAGCTTCCCAGACTCGAGCTCCTACAATGAGCAGTTCTTC
TRBJ1-6,TRBV5-4,-,-,CASSEDAYYNSPLHF,TGTGCCAGCAGCGAGGACGCCTATTATAATTCACCCCTCCACTTT
TRBJ2-2,TRBV6-1,-,-,CASSAPAGLGTGELFF,TGTGCCAGCAGTGCCCCGGCGGGGCTGGGCACCGGGGAGCTGTTTTTT
TRBJ2-1,TRBV5-1,-,-,CASSLVAGVAYNEQFF,TGCGCCAGCAGCTTGGTGGCAGGGGTGGCCTACAATGAGCAGTTCTTC
TRBJ2-3,TRBV25-1,-,TRBD2,CASSETGGSTDTQYF,TGTGCCAGCAGTGAGACGGGGGGAAGCACAGATACGCAGTATTTT
TRBJ2-3,TRBV28,-,TRBD2,CASSLLAGGYTQYF,TGTGCCAGCAGCTTACTAGCGGGGGGGTATACGCAGTATTTT